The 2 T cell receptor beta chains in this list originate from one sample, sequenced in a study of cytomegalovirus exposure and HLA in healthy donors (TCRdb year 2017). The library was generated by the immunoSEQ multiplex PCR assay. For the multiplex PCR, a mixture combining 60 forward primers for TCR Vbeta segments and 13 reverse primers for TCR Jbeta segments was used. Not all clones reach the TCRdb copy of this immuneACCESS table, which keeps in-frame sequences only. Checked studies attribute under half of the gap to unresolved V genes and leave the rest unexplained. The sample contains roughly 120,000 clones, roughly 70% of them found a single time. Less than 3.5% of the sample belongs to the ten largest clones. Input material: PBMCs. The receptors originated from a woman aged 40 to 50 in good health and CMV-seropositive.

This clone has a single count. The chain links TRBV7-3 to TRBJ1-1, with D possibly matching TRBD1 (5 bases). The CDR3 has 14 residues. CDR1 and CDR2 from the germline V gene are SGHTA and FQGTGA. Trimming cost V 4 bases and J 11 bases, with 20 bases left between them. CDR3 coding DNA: TGTGCCAGCAGCTCAAACCCCGGGGGGAGGAATGCTTTCTTT. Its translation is CASSSNPGGRNAFF.

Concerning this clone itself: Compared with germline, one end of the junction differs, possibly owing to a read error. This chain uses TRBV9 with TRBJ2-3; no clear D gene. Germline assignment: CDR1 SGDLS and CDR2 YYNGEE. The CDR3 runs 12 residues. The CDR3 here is CASSLSKDTQYF. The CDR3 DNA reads TGTGCCAGCAGCCTGAGCAAAGATACGCAGTATTTT.